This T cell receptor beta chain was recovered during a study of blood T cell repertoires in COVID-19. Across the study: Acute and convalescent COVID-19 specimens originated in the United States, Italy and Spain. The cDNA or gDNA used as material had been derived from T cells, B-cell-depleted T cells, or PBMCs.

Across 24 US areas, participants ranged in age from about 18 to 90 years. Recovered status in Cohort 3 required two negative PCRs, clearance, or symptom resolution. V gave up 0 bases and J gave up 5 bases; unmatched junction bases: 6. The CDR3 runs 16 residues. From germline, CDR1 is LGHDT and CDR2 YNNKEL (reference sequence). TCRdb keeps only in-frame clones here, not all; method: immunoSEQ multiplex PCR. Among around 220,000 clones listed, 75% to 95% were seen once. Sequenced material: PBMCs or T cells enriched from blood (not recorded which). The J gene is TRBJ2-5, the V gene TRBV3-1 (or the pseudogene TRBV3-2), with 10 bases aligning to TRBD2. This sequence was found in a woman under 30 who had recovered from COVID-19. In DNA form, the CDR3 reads TGTGCCAGCAGCCAAGATGGTCTAGCGGGAGTGGAGACCCAGTACTTC. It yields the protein CASSQDGLAGVETQYF.